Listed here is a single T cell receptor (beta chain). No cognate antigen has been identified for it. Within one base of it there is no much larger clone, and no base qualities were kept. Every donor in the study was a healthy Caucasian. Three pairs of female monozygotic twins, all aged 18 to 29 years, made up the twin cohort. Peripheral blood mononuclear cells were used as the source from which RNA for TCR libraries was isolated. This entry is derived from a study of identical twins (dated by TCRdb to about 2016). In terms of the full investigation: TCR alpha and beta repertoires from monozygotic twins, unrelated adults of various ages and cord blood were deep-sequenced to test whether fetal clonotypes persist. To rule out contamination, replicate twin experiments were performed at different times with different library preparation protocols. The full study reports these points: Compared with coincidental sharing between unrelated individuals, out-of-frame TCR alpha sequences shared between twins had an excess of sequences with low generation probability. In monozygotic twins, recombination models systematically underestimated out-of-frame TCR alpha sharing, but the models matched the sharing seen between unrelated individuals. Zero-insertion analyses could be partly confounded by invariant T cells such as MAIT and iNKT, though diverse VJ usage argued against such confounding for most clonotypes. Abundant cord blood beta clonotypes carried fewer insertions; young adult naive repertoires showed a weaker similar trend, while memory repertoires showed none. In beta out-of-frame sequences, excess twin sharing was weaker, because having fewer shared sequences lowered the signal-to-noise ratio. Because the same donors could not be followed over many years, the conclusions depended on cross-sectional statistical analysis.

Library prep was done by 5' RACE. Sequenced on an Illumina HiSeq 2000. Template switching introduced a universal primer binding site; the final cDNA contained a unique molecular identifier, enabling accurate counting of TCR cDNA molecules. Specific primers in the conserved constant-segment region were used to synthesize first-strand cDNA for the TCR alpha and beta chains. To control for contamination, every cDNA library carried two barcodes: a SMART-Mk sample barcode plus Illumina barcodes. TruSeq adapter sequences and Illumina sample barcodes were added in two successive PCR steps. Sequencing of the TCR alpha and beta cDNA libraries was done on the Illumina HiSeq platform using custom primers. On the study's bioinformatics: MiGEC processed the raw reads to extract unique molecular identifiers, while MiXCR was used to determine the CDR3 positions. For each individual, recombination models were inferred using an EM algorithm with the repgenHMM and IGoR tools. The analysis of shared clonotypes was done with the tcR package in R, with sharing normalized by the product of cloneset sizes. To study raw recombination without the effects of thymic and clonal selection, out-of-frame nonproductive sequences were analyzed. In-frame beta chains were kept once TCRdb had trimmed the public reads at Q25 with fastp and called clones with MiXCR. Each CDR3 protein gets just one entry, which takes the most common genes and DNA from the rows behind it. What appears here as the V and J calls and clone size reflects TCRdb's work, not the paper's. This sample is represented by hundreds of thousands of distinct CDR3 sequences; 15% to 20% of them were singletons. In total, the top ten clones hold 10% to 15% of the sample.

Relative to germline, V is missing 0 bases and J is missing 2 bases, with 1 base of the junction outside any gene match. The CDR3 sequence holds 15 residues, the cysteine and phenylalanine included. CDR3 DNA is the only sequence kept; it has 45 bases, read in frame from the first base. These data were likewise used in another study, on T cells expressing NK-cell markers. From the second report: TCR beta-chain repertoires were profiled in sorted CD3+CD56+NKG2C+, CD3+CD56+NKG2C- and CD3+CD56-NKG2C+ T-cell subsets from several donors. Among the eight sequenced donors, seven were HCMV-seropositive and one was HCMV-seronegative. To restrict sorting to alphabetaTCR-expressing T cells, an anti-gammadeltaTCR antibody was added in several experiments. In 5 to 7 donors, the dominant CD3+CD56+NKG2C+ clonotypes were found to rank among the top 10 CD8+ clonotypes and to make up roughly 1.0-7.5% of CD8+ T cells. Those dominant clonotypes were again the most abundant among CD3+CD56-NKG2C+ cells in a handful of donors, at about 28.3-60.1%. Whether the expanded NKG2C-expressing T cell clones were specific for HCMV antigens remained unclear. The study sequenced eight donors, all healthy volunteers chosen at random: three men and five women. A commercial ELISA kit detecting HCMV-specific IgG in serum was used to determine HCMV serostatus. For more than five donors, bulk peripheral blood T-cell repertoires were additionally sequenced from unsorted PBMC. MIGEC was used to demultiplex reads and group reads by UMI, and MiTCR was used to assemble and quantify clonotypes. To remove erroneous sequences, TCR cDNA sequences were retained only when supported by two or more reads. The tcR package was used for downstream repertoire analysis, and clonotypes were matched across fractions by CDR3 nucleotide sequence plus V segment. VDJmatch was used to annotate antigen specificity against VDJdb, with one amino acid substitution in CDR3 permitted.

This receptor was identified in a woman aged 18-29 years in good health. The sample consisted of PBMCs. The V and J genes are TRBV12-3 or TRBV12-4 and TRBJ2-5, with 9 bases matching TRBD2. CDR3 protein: CASSLAAGGQETQYF. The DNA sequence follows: TGTGCCAGCAGTTTAGCAGCGGGGGGACAAGAGACCCAGTACTTC.